The rows below give T cell receptor beta chains drawn from one sample of a study of Ad26.COV2.S vaccination and SARS-CoV-2 variants. Data came from immunoSEQ multiplex PCR; TCRdb stores just in-frame clones and leaves some out. The sample includes approximately 400,000 clones, roughly 94% of them seen just once. Sequenced here: peripheral blood, sampled after recovery from COVID-19. The receptor source for this set is a human donor who had recovered from COVID-19. Both conserved end residues are part of each CDR3. Each record gives: D gene, V gene, J gene, clone size, CDR3 protein, CDR3 DNA. A D gene is named only where the DNA matches it firmly. Rows may omit the clone size; those that give it use once, few, many or a size class.

-	TRBV7-2	TRBJ2-7	few	CASSLGSGTSFAYEQYF	TGTGCCAGCAGCTTGGGGAGCGGGACATCTTTCGCCTACGAGCAGTACTTC
-	TRBV5-1	TRBJ2-6	-	CASSTGRFSGANVLTF	TGCGCCAGCAGCACAGGACGTTTCTCTGGGGCCAACGTCCTGACTTTC
TRBD1	TRBV27	TRBJ2-6	-	CASREGGRANVLTF	TGTGCCAGCAGGGAAGGGGGCAGGGCCAACGTCCTGACTTTC
-	TRBV19	TRBJ1-2	-	CASSIPGNYGYTF	TGTGCCAGTAGTATTCCTGGGAACTATGGCTACACCTTC
-	TRBV6-5	TRBJ1-1	-	CASSSGLGRAFF	TGTGCCAGCAGTTCGGGACTTGGTAGAGCTTTCTTT
-	TRBV9	TRBJ2-2	once	CASSPSNTGELFF	TGTGCCAGCAGCCCCTCGAACACCGGGGAGCTGTTTTTT
-	TRBV2	TRBJ2-1	-	CASSWRGVRNEQFF	TGTGCCAGCAGTTGGAGGGGGGTGAGGAATGAGCAGTTCTTC
TRBD1	TRBV6-1	TRBJ1-5	-	CASSEWLPQGALGQPQHF	TGTGCCAGCAGTGAATGGTTACCTCAGGGGGCGTTAGGTCAGCCCCAGCATTTT
TRBD1	TRBV5-8	TRBJ2-3	-	CASSRGQGSTDTQYF	TGTGCCAGCAGCCGGGGACAGGGGAGCACAGATACGCAGTATTTT
-	TRBV28	TRBJ1-5	-	CASSRSDTNSNQPQHF	TGTGCCAGCAGTCGCTCGGACACGAATAGCAATCAGCCCCAGCATTTT
TRBD2	TRBV7-6	TRBJ2-3	-	CASSLEFLAGGTDTQYF	TGTGCCAGCAGCTTAGAATTCTTAGCGGGGGGTACAGATACGCAGTATTTT
-	TRBV29-1	TRBJ2-5	-	CSAPGGGGRKETQYF	TGCAGCGCCCCGGGTGGAGGGGGTCGTAAAGAGACCCAGTACTTC
-	TRBV6-2/TRBV6-3	TRBJ1-1	-	CASSSPGLAFF	TGTGCCAGCAGTTCCCCAGGGTTGGCTTTCTTT
TRBD2	TRBV5-6	TRBJ2-7	-	CASSLQGLGKGEQYF	TGTGCCAGCAGCCTCCAAGGACTAGGGAAGGGCGAGCAGTACTTC
-	TRBV11-2	TRBJ1-2	-	CASSNAGGYTF	TGTGCCAGCAGCAATGCGGGGGGCTACACCTTC
-	TRBV18	TRBJ2-2	-	CASSPREGGGELFF	TGTGCCAGCTCACCACGAGAAGGAGGCGGGGAGCTGTTTTTT
-	TRBV1	TRBJ2-7	-	CTSQGGAHEQYF	TGCACCAGCCAAGGGGGGGCACACGAGCAGTACTTC